Listed below are T cell receptor beta chains from one sample, sequenced in a study of PD-L1 blockade in urothelial cancer. Using immunoSEQ multiplex PCR, the repertoire was profiled, and TCRdb retains in-frame clones only, with some absent. The sample shows 45,000 to 65,000 clones, under 90% of them seen only once. The specimen comprised PBMCs, sampled around atezolizumab (anti-PD-L1) treatment. The receptors shown here come from a man aged 40-50 years with urothelial cancer. The CDR3 runs from the conserved cysteine through the conserved F or W. The D gene is left open where the match is weak. The size field is filled for only some rows; it gives once, few, many or a size class.

v_gene: TRBV7-3; j_gene: TRBJ2-1; d_gene: -; abundance: -; CDR3nt: TGTGCCAGCAGCTTAACTAGCGGAAACTACAATGAGCAGTTCTTC; CDR3aa: CASSLTSGNYNEQFF
v_gene: TRBV5-4; j_gene: TRBJ1-2; d_gene: -; abundance: -; CDR3nt: TGTGCCAGCAGCTTGGGGAGGCAGGGCTACACCTTC; CDR3aa: CASSLGRQGYTF
v_gene: TRBV4-1; j_gene: TRBJ2-7; d_gene: TRBD2; abundance: once; CDR3nt: TGCGCCAGCAGCCCGGGACTAGCGGGAGTTGAGCAGTACTTC; CDR3aa: CASSPGLAGVEQYF
v_gene: TRBV7-2; j_gene: TRBJ1-5; d_gene: TRBD1; abundance: -; CDR3nt: TGTGCCAGCAGCTTTGACAGGGTGCAGCCCCAGCATTTT; CDR3aa: CASSFDRVQPQHF
v_gene: TRBV14; j_gene: TRBJ2-2; d_gene: -; abundance: -; CDR3nt: TGTGCCAGCAGCCAAGGGCAGGGATCCACCGGGGAGCTGTTTTTT; CDR3aa: CASSQGQGSTGELFF
v_gene: TRBV6-5; j_gene: TRBJ1-5; d_gene: -; abundance: -; CDR3nt: TGTGCCAGCAGCCGACAGGCAAATCAGCCCCAGCATTTT; CDR3aa: CASSRQANQPQHF
v_gene: TRBV6-1; j_gene: TRBJ2-7; d_gene: TRBD2; abundance: few; CDR3nt: TGTGCCGCAAGACGCGGCGGGGGTTTAGGCGAGCAGTACTTC; CDR3aa: CAARRGGGLGEQYF
v_gene: TRBV5-6; j_gene: TRBJ1-2; d_gene: -; abundance: -; CDR3nt: TGTGCCAGCAGCTATGACAGGAAGGATGGCTACACCTTC; CDR3aa: CASSYDRKDGYTF
v_gene: TRBV14; j_gene: TRBJ1-2; d_gene: -; abundance: -; CDR3nt: TGTGCCAGCAGCGCGACAGCGTACTATGGCTACACCTTC; CDR3aa: CASSATAYYGYTF
v_gene: TRBV5-1; j_gene: TRBJ2-6; d_gene: -; abundance: -; CDR3nt: TGCGCCAGCAGCCCGGACAGAGCTGTCTCTGGGGCCAACGTCCTGACTTTC; CDR3aa: CASSPDRAVSGANVLTF
v_gene: TRBV6-5; j_gene: TRBJ1-1; d_gene: -; abundance: -; CDR3nt: TGTGCCAGCAGTTTTCAGGGGAAGACTGAAGCTTTCTTT; CDR3aa: CASSFQGKTEAFF
v_gene: TRBV7-9; j_gene: TRBJ1-2; d_gene: -; abundance: few; CDR3nt: TGTGCCAGCAGCACCGTCCCGGACTATGGCTACACCTTC; CDR3aa: CASSTVPDYGYTF
v_gene: TRBV27; j_gene: TRBJ1-5; d_gene: -; abundance: -; CDR3nt: TGTGCCAGCAGTCCCGGGGTAAGCAATCAGCCCCAGCATTTT; CDR3aa: CASSPGVSNQPQHF
v_gene: TRBV28; j_gene: TRBJ2-7; d_gene: TRBD2; abundance: -; CDR3nt: TGTGCCAGCAGTTCCCCCCTGACTAGCGGCAAAATCTCCTACGAGCAGTACTTC; CDR3aa: CASSSPLTSGKISYEQYF
v_gene: TRBV7-3; j_gene: TRBJ2-2; d_gene: -; abundance: -; CDR3nt: TGTGCCAGCAGCTTAGGGGGGAGAGAGACCGGGGAGCTGTTTTTT; CDR3aa: CASSLGGRETGELFF
v_gene: TRBV11-3; j_gene: TRBJ2-1; d_gene: -; abundance: once; CDR3nt: TGTGCCAGCAGCTCCGAGGGGAGGCAGGGCAATGAGCAGTTCTTC; CDR3aa: CASSSEGRQGNEQFF
v_gene: TRBV15; j_gene: TRBJ2-5; d_gene: TRBD2; abundance: -; CDR3nt: TGTGCCACCAGCAGAGAGGCTAGCGGCGGAATGGCCCAGTACTTC; CDR3aa: CATSREASGGMAQYF
v_gene: TRBV5-1; j_gene: TRBJ2-1; d_gene: -; abundance: once; CDR3nt: TGCGCCAGCGGTGGGATGGGGGCCCATGAGCAGTTCTTC; CDR3aa: CASGGMGAHEQFF
v_gene: TRBV5-5; j_gene: TRBJ2-7; d_gene: -; abundance: -; CDR3nt: TGTGCCAGCAGCTTAACCCGGGCAGGGCTCTCCTACGAGCAGTACTTC; CDR3aa: CASSLTRAGLSYEQYF
v_gene: TRBV28; j_gene: TRBJ1-1; d_gene: -; abundance: -; CDR3nt: TGTGCCAGCAGTACGAGTAGTACTGAAGCTTTCTTT; CDR3aa: CASSTSSTEAFF
v_gene: TRBV27; j_gene: TRBJ1-2; d_gene: -; abundance: -; CDR3nt: TGTGCCAGCAGTTCCCACAGGGAGGGCTATGGCTACACCTTC; CDR3aa: CASSSHREGYGYTF
v_gene: TRBV9; j_gene: TRBJ2-1; d_gene: TRBD2; abundance: -; CDR3nt: TGTGCCAGCAGCGTAGGGGAAGGGAATAGCGGGAGGTGGGGCGGGGATGAGCAGTTCTTC; CDR3aa: CASSVGEGNSGRWGGDEQFF
v_gene: TRBV11-1; j_gene: TRBJ2-1; d_gene: -; abundance: -; CDR3nt: TGTGCCAGCAGCTCGGACACCTACCGAGACAATGAGCAGTTCTTC; CDR3aa: CASSSDTYRDNEQFF
v_gene: TRBV27; j_gene: TRBJ1-5; d_gene: TRBD1; abundance: -; CDR3nt: TGTGCCAGCAGACCTGACAGGGGGCTGAATCAGCCCCAGCATTTT; CDR3aa: CASRPDRGLNQPQHF
v_gene: TRBV11-3; j_gene: TRBJ2-2; d_gene: -; abundance: -; CDR3nt: TGTGCCAGCAGCCAGGGATCCCGGGAGCTGTTTTTT; CDR3aa: CASSQGSRELFF
v_gene: TRBV28; j_gene: TRBJ1-5; d_gene: -; abundance: few; CDR3nt: TGTGCCAGCAGATTACTCGGGACAATCGCGAGCAATCAGCCCCAGCATTTT; CDR3aa: CASRLLGTIASNQPQHF
v_gene: TRBV5-1; j_gene: TRBJ1-4; d_gene: TRBD1; abundance: -; CDR3nt: TGCGCCAGCAGCTCCTCCGGGACAGGGCGCGAAAAACTGTTTTTT; CDR3aa: CASSSSGTGREKLFF
v_gene: TRBV5-5; j_gene: TRBJ2-2; d_gene: TRBD1; abundance: -; CDR3nt: TGTGCCAGCAGCTTTACAGGGGGCACCGGGGAGCTGTTTTTT; CDR3aa: CASSFTGGTGELFF
v_gene: TRBV11-3; j_gene: TRBJ2-7; d_gene: TRBD1; abundance: -; CDR3nt: TGTGCCAGCAGCTCAACATCCGGGACAGGGTACTACGAGCAGTACTTC; CDR3aa: CASSSTSGTGYYEQYF
v_gene: TRBV29-1; j_gene: TRBJ1-2; d_gene: TRBD1; abundance: -; CDR3nt: TGCAGCGTCCCCGTTACCGGGACAGGGACGCAAGGCTACACCTTC; CDR3aa: CSVPVTGTGTQGYTF
v_gene: TRBV5-1; j_gene: TRBJ2-7; d_gene: -; abundance: -; CDR3nt: TGCGCCAGCATCGATGACCACAGCCCTGCCGGCCTTTCCGAGCAGTACTTC; CDR3aa: CASIDDHSPAGLSEQYF
v_gene: TRBV29-1; j_gene: TRBJ2-7; d_gene: -; abundance: -; CDR3nt: TGCAGCGTCCAGCAGGGCGGAACCTACGAGCAGTACTTC; CDR3aa: CSVQQGGTYEQYF
v_gene: TRBV15; j_gene: TRBJ1-5; d_gene: -; abundance: -; CDR3nt: TGTGCCACCAGCCCCCCCGGCCGGGGGGCAAAAAACAATCAGCCCCAGCATTTT; CDR3aa: CATSPPGRGAKNNQPQHF
v_gene: TRBV15; j_gene: TRBJ1-3; d_gene: -; abundance: -; CDR3nt: TGTGCCACCAGCAGCGGCGACAGAAACACCATATATTTT; CDR3aa: CATSSGDRNTIYF
v_gene: TRBV5-4; j_gene: TRBJ2-3; d_gene: -; abundance: once; CDR3nt: TGTGCCAGCAGCTTGGACAGTAAAGATACGCAGTATTTT; CDR3aa: CASSLDSKDTQYF
v_gene: TRBV6-5; j_gene: TRBJ2-7; d_gene: -; abundance: -; CDR3nt: TGTGCCAGCAGTTACTCCCGGACTAACTACGAGCAGTACTTC; CDR3aa: CASSYSRTNYEQYF
v_gene: TRBV5-4; j_gene: TRBJ2-1; d_gene: TRBD1; abundance: -; CDR3nt: TGTGCCAGCAGCTTGGGCGGGACAGGGTCCAATGAGCAGTTCTTC; CDR3aa: CASSLGGTGSNEQFF
v_gene: TRBV4-1; j_gene: TRBJ2-1; d_gene: TRBD2; abundance: -; CDR3nt: TGCGCCAGCAGCCAAGGCGATAGCGGGAGAAGGGCCAACAATGAGCAGTTCTTC; CDR3aa: CASSQGDSGRRANNEQFF
v_gene: TRBV10-3; j_gene: TRBJ2-1; d_gene: TRBD1; abundance: -; CDR3nt: TGTGCCATCAGTATGGGACAGGAGAGAATTGATGAGCAGTTCTTC; CDR3aa: CAISMGQERIDEQFF
v_gene: TRBV27; j_gene: TRBJ1-2; d_gene: TRBD1; abundance: -; CDR3nt: TGTGCCAGCAGTTACGCGGACAGGGCAAAAGGCTACACCTTC; CDR3aa: CASSYADRAKGYTF
v_gene: TRBV9; j_gene: TRBJ2-7; d_gene: TRBD2; abundance: few; CDR3nt: TGTGCCAGCAGCGTAGAATCGGGAGGCTACGAGCAGTACTTC; CDR3aa: CASSVESGGYEQYF
v_gene: TRBV19; j_gene: TRBJ2-2; d_gene: -; abundance: -; CDR3nt: TGTGCCAGTAGTGCGTCGGGACTCTACACCGGGGAGCTGTTTTTT; CDR3aa: CASSASGLYTGELFF
v_gene: TRBV5-4; j_gene: TRBJ1-2; d_gene: -; abundance: -; CDR3nt: TGTGCCAGCAGCGGATTCCAGGGTAACTATGGCTACACCTTC; CDR3aa: CASSGFQGNYGYTF
v_gene: TRBV7-2; j_gene: TRBJ2-2; d_gene: TRBD2; abundance: -; CDR3nt: TGTGCCAGCAGCCGAAAGGGACTAGCGGGAGCGCACACCGGGGAGCTGTTTTTT; CDR3aa: CASSRKGLAGAHTGELFF
v_gene: TRBV18; j_gene: TRBJ2-1; d_gene: TRBD2; abundance: -; CDR3nt: TGTGCCAGCTCTCCGAGCGGGAGTTATGAGCAGTTCTTC; CDR3aa: CASSPSGSYEQFF
v_gene: TRBV7-2; j_gene: TRBJ1-1; d_gene: -; abundance: -; CDR3nt: TGTGCCAGCAGCTATTCCGGGACACGACCGAACACTGAAGCTTTCTTT; CDR3aa: CASSYSGTRPNTEAFF
v_gene: TRBV7-2; j_gene: TRBJ2-1; d_gene: -; abundance: -; CDR3nt: TGTGCCAGCAGCTCCCTTGGAGGGGCGTATAATGAGCAGTTCTTC; CDR3aa: CASSSLGGAYNEQFF
v_gene: TRBV27; j_gene: TRBJ2-7; d_gene: -; abundance: -; CDR3nt: TGTGCCAGCAGTTTACGGGGGGACATCTACGAGCAGTACTTC; CDR3aa: CASSLRGDIYEQYF
v_gene: TRBV7-7; j_gene: TRBJ2-1; d_gene: TRBD2; abundance: -; CDR3nt: TGTGCTAGCAGCTTAGGCGCGGGGGAATACAATGAGCAGTTCTTC; CDR3aa: CASSLGAGEYNEQFF
v_gene: TRBV5-1; j_gene: TRBJ2-5; d_gene: -; abundance: -; CDR3nt: TGCGCCAGCGGAGGAGAGACCCAGTACTTC; CDR3aa: CASGGETQYF
v_gene: TRBV4-1; j_gene: TRBJ1-1; d_gene: -; abundance: few; CDR3nt: TGCGCCAGCAGCCAAGGCGGGTTAAGGCGCACTGAAGCTTTCTTT; CDR3aa: CASSQGGLRRTEAFF
v_gene: TRBV28; j_gene: TRBJ1-5; d_gene: -; abundance: -; CDR3nt: TGTGCCAGCGACAGCTTTCAGGGCAATCAGCCCCAGCATTTT; CDR3aa: CASDSFQGNQPQHF
v_gene: TRBV29-1; j_gene: TRBJ2-5; d_gene: -; abundance: -; CDR3nt: TGCAGCGTCCTACAGGAGGAGGGGAGGACCCAGTACTTC; CDR3aa: CSVLQEEGRTQYF
v_gene: TRBV6-5; j_gene: TRBJ2-3; d_gene: -; abundance: -; CDR3nt: TGTGCCCGCGCCTCCCGAATCCGGGGAGCAGATACGCAGTATTTT; CDR3aa: CARASRIRGADTQYF
v_gene: TRBV9; j_gene: TRBJ2-5; d_gene: TRBD2; abundance: few; CDR3nt: TGTGCCAGCAGCGTAGGTGGACGGCGGGAGTGGGAGACCCAGTACTTC; CDR3aa: CASSVGGRREWETQYF